Each of the 14 T cell receptor beta chains below was sequenced from the same sample in a study of blood T cell repertoires in COVID-19. Repertoires were generated with immunoSEQ multiplex PCR, while TCRdb's copy carries only in-frame clones and drops some. In the table there are 130,000 or so clones, over 80% of which are singletons. Input material: peripheral blood. Source of these receptors: a man in his sixties with active or convalescent COVID-19.

The chain has TRBV19 and TRBJ2-7, with D possibly being TRBD1 (5 bases). This CDR3 has 14 residues. The V gene's germline CDR1 is LNHDA and CDR2 SQIVND (reference sequence). Trimming took 6 bases from V and 2 from J, leaving 14 bases between them. The chain's CDR3 is CASRGQGITYEQYF. The DNA for the CDR3 is TGTGCCAGTAGGGGTCAGGGAATTACCTACGAGCAGTACTTC.

This chain links TRBV2 with TRBJ1-2, with a weak D call TRBD1 (5 bases). Trimming cost V 5 bases and J 6 bases, with 16 bases left between them. This CDR3 region has 14 residues. Germline CDR1 SNHLY, CDR2 FYNNEI. In DNA form, the CDR3 reads TGTGCCAGCAGTTACGAGTCAGGGCTGGATGGCTACACCTTC. Protein product: CASSYESGLDGYTF.

The chain is built from TRBV28 and TRBJ2-7; 12 nucleotides match TRBD2. CDR3 length: 15 amino acids. CDR1 is MDHEN, CDR2 SYDVKM, per germline. With V trimmed by 5 bases and J by 7 bases, 9 bases remained unmatched. CDR3 sequence: CASSLNTSGRREQYF. The CDR3 nucleotides read TGTGCCAGCAGTCTAAATACTAGCGGGAGGAGGGAGCAGTACTTC.

V usage is TRBV7-8 and J usage is TRBJ2-5; 7 bases fit TRBD1. Trimming at V came to 5 bases and at J to 5 bases, leaving 2 bases not matched to a gene. This CDR3 is built from 12 residues. The germline V gene has CDR1 SGHVS and CDR2 FQNEAQ. In nucleotides, the CDR3 is TGTGCCAGCAGCCAGGACAGGGAGACCCAGTACTTC. It specifies CASSQDRETQYF.

The chain links TRBV19 to TRBJ1-1; a weak D match, TRBD1 (5 bases). The length of the CDR3 is 14 residues. The germline V gene has CDR1 LNHDA and CDR2 SQIVND (reference sequence). The V end was cut by 7 bases, the J end by 1 base, with 13 bases between. The CDR3 reads CASTPTRANTEAFF. Here the CDR3 DNA reads TGTGCCAGTACCCCGACCAGGGCGAACACTGAAGCTTTCTTT.

The rearrangement uses TRBV18 and TRBJ1-1; possible D gene TRBD1, 6 bases. CDR1 KGHSH and CDR2 LQKENI come from the germline V gene. Between the trimmed V and J ends, which lost 3 bases and 11 bases, there was a span of 19 bases. The CDR3 is 14 residues long. CDR3 sequence (DNA): TGTGCCAGCTCACCTAGGACAGCCACGGGATACGCTTTCTTT. The encoded protein is CASSPRTATGYAFF.

This sequence joins TRBV2 and TRBJ1-5; tentatively, D is TRBD1 (6 bases). Trimming stripped 7 bases from V and 4 bases from J, with 14 bases between. CDR1 SNHLY and CDR2 FYNNEI come from the germline V gene. The CDR3 has 14 residues. CDR3 in amino acids: CASTQGLGNQPQHF. CDR3 DNA sequence: TGTGCCAGCACTCAGGGGTTAGGAAATCAGCCCCAGCATTTT. Supplemented by reference TRBV2 and TRBJ1-5, the full variable domain reads EPEVTQTPSHQVTQMGQEVILRCVPISNHLYFYWYRQILGQKVEFLVSFYNNEISEKSEIFDDQFSVERPDGSNFTLKIRSTKLEDSAMYFCASTQGLGNQPQHFGDGTRLSIL.

The chain has TRBV9 and TRBJ2-2; the match to TRBD2 covers 8 bases. With 1 base clipped from V and 5 bases from J, the junction kept 16 bases outside the gene matches. CDR1 is SGDLS, CDR2 YYNGEE, per germline. CDR3 length: 19 amino acids. The CDR3, as DNA: TGTGCCAGCAGCGTAACCTTAGCGGGATACGGTTTTGGTACCGGGGAGCTGTTTTTT. This codes for CASSVTLAGYGFGTGELFF.

This chain links TRBV19 with TRBJ1-2; D might be TRBD1 (5 bases). The CDR3 length is 15 residues. Germline values: CDR1 LNHDA, CDR2 SQIVND (reference sequence). The germline V and J ends were trimmed by 3 bases and 2 bases, with 13 bases remaining between them. The CDR3 loop reads CASSIRRGLNYGYTF. Here the CDR3 DNA reads TGTGCCAGTAGTATTCGGCGGGGACTAAACTATGGCTACACCTTC.

This rearrangement joins TRBV19 to TRBJ1-5, with unresolved D. The V gene lost 0 bases and the J gene lost 4 bases, with 4 bases spanning the gap. In germline, CDR1 is LNHDA, CDR2 SQIVND (reference sequence). The CDR3 totals 13 residues. Here the CDR3 reads CASSIERNQPQHF. As DNA, the CDR3 is TGTGCCAGTAGTATAGAGCGGAATCAGCCCCAGCATTTT.

The chain is built from TRBV7-9 and TRBJ2-1, with 8 bases that match TRBD1. CDR1 SEHNR and CDR2 FQNEAQ come from the germline V gene (reference sequence). The CDR3 is made up of 14 amino acids. The ends lost 2 bases at V and 8 bases at J; junction bases unmatched: 5. The CDR3 loop reads CASSLRTGWDEQFF. The CDR3 DNA sequence: TGTGCCAGCAGCTTACGGACAGGGTGGGATGAGCAGTTCTTC.

The chain recombines TRBV24-1 with TRBJ2-1, with no clear D. This CDR3 comprises 12 residues. Germline V lookup: CDR1 KGHDR, CDR2 SFDVKD. V dropped 0 bases and J dropped 8 bases, with 4 bases sitting between them. For the CDR3, the DNA is TGTGCCACCAGTGATTTGGGCTATGAGCAGTTCTTC. This sequence encodes CATSDLGYEQFF.

The V and J genes are TRBV3-1 (or the pseudogene TRBV3-2) and TRBJ1-5, with TRBD1 as a possible D gene (5 bases). This CDR3 is built from 12 residues. The germline V and J ends were trimmed by 5 bases and 6 bases, with 8 bases remaining between them. Germline CDR1 and CDR2: LGHDT and YNNKEL (reference sequence). The DNA for the CDR3 is TGTGCCAGCAGCACCCAGGGTCAGCCCCAGCATTTT. Amino acid sequence: CASSTQGQPQHF.

The chain joins TRBV18 to TRBJ2-2, with 9 bases fitting TRBD2. The CDR3 has 16 amino acids. V was pared by 2 bases and J by 1 base, with 2 bases of the junction left unmatched. The germline gives CDR1 KGHSH, CDR2 LQKENI. Here the CDR3 reads CASSPMTSGNTGELFF. The CDR3, as DNA: TGTGCCAGCTCACCAATGACTAGCGGGAACACCGGGGAGCTGTTTTTT.